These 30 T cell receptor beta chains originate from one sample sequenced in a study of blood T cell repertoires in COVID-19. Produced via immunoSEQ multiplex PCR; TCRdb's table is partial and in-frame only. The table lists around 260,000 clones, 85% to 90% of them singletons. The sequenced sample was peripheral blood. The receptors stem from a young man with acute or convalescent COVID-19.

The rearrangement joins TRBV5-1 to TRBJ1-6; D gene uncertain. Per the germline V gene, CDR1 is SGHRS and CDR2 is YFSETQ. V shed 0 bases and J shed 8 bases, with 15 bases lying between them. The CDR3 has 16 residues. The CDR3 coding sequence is TGCGCCAGCAGCTTGGATGCAGGACTGATCGATTCACCCCTCCACTTT. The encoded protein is CASSLDAGLIDSPLHF.

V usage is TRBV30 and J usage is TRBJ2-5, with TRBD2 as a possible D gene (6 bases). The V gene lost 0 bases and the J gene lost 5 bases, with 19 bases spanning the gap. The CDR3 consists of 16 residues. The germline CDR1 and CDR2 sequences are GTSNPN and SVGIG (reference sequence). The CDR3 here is CAWSVVGRARGETQYF. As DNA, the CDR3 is TGTGCCTGGAGTGTGGTTGGACGGGCCCGGGGGGAGACCCAGTACTTC.

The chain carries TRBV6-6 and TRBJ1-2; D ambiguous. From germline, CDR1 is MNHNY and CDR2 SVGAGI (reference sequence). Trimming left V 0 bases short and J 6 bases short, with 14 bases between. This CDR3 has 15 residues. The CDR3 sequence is CASSYSSTTVNGYTF. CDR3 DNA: TGTGCCAGCAGTTACTCGAGTACCACGGTTAATGGCTACACCTTC.

CDR3 residues: CASGRGYEQYF. CDR3 nucleotide sequence: TGTGCCAGCGGGAGGGGCTACGAGCAGTACTTC. This sequence joins TRBV12-3 or TRBV12-4 and TRBJ2-7; 7 bases are shared with TRBD2. The trim removed 8 bases at V and 3 bases at J, leaving 1 base unmatched. This CDR3 is built from 11 residues.

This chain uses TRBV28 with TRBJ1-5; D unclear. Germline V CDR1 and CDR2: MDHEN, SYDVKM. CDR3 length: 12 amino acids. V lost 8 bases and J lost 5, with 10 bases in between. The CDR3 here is CASRITDQPQHF. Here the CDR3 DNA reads TGTGCCAGCCGTATTACGGATCAGCCCCAGCATTTT.

The CDR3 here is CASSSSSGGLSGANVLTF. CDR3 sequence (DNA): TGTGCCAGCAGCTCATCTAGCGGGGGCCTCTCTGGGGCCAACGTCCTGACTTTC. The V and J genes are TRBV7-3 and TRBJ2-6; 10 nucleotides match TRBD2. V trimming: 4 bases; J trimming: 0 bases; junction bases outside the gene matches: 6. Germline V gives CDR1 SGHTA, CDR2 FQGTGA. The CDR3 totals 18 residues.

CDR3 nucleotides: TGTGCCAGCAGTGGACAGGAAACCGGGTTCTATGGCTACACCTTC. It codes for CASSGQETGFYGYTF. This sequence joins TRBV6-2 or TRBV6-3 and TRBJ1-2; 7 positions agree with TRBD1. The CDR3 runs 15 residues. The V gene's germline CDR1 is MNHEY and CDR2 SVGEGT. The J segment lost 4 bases and the V segment lost 5 bases, leaving 10 bases of the junction unmatched.

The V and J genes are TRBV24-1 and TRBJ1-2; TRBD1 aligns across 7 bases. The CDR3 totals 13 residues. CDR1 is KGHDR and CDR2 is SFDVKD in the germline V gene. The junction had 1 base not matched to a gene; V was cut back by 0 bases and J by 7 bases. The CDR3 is CATSDLHRGGYTF. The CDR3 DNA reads TGTGCCACCAGTGATTTGCACAGGGGTGGCTACACCTTC.

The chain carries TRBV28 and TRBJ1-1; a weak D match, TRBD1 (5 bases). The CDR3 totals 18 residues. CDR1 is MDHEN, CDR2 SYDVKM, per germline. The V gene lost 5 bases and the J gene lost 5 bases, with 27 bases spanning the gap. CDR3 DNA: TGTGCCAGCAGTCTCCTCGAAGGAGGGGTCGATAAGCGGACTGAAGCTTTCTTT. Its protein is CASSLLEGGVDKRTEAFF.

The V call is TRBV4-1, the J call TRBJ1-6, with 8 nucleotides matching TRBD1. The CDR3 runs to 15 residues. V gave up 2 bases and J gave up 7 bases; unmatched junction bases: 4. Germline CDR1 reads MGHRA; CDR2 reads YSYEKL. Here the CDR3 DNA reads TGCGCCAGCAGCCAAATACAGGGGGAAAATTCACCCCTCCACTTT. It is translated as CASSQIQGENSPLHF.

CDR3 nucleotides: TGCGCCAGCAGCTTTATGGGACAGCTGACTGAAAAACTGTTTTTT. Protein: CASSFMGQLTEKLFF. The genes are TRBV5-1 and TRBJ1-4; TRBD1 matches at 7 bases. CDR1 SGHRS and CDR2 YFSETQ come from the germline V gene. V shed 2 bases, J shed 7 bases, and the junction held 8 bases outside the gene matches. The CDR3 totals 15 residues.

In nucleotides, the CDR3 is TGTGCCAGCAGTTACTCTTTCGGGGAAAAACTGTTTTTT. Encoded protein: CASSYSFGEKLFF. This chain links TRBV6-5 with TRBJ1-4; D is ambiguous. The CDR3 contains 13 residues. The V gene's germline CDR1 is MNHEY and CDR2 SVGAGI. Trimming cost V 0 bases and J 8 bases, with 7 bases left between them.

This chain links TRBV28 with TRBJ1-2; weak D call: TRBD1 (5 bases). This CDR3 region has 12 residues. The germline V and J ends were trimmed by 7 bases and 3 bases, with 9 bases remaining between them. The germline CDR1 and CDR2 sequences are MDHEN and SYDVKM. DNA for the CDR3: TGTGCCAGCATGGGGGGACACTATGGCTACACCTTC. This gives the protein CASMGGHYGYTF.

CDR3 in amino acids: CSARTASTEAFF. The CDR3 DNA reads TGCAGCGCCAGGACAGCTTCCACTGAAGCTTTCTTT. This sequence joins TRBV29-1 and TRBJ1-1; D might be TRBD1 (6 bases). This CDR3 has 12 residues. V was cut by 7 bases and J by 4 bases, with 13 bases left in between. Per germline, CDR1 SQVTM and CDR2 ANQGSEA.

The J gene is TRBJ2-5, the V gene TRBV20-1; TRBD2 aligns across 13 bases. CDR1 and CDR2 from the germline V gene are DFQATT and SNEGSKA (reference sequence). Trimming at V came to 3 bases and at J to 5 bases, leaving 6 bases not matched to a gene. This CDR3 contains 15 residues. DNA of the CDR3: TGCAGTGCTAGTGGACTAGCGGGAGCTCTGGAGACCCAGTACTTC. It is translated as CSASGLAGALETQYF.

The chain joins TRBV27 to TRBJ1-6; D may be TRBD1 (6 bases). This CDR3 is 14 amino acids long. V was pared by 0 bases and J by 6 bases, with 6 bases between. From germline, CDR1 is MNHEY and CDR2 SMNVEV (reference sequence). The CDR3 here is CASSLSRGNSPLHF. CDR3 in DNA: TGTGCCAGCAGTTTATCCAGGGGTAATTCACCCCTCCACTTT.

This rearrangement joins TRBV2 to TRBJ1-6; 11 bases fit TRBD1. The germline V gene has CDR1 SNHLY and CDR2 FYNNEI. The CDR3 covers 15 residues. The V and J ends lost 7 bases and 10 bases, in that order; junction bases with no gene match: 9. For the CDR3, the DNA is TGTGCCAGCACCGGGACAGGGGGATATGGGTCACCCCTCCACTTT. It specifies CASTGTGGYGSPLHF.

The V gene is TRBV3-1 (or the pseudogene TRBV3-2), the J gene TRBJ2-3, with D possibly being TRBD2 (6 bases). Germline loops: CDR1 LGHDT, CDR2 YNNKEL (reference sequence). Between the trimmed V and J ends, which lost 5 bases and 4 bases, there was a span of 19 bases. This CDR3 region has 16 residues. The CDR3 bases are TGTGCCAGCAGCTCTGGGGCACAGCGGGCCGCAGATACGCAGTATTTT. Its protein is CASSSGAQRAADTQYF.

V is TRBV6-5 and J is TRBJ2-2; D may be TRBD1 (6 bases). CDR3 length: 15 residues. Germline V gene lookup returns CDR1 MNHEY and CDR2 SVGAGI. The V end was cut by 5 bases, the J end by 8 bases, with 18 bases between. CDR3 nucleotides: TGTGCCAGCAGTATCTCGACAGGATTTCAGGGGGAGCTGTTTTTT. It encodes CASSISTGFQGELFF.

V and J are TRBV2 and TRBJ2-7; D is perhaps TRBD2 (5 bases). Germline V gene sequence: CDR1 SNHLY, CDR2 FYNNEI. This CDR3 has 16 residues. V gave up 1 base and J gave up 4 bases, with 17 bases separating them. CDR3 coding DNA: TGTGCCAGCAGTGAAGTTGGATTCGAGAGGAGGTACGAGCAGTACTTC. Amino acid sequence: CASSEVGFERRYEQYF.

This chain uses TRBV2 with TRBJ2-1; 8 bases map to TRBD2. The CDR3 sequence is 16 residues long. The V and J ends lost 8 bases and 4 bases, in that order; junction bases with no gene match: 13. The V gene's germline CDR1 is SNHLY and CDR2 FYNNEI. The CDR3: CASLQKPGLGYNEQFF. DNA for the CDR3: TGTGCCAGCCTCCAAAAGCCGGGACTAGGGTACAATGAGCAGTTCTTC.

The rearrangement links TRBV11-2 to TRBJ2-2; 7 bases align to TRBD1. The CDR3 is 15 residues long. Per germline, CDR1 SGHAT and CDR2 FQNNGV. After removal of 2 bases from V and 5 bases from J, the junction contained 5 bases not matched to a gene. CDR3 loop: CASSLRGQGTGELFF. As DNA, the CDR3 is TGTGCCAGCAGCTTAAGGGGGCAAGGGACCGGGGAGCTGTTTTTT.

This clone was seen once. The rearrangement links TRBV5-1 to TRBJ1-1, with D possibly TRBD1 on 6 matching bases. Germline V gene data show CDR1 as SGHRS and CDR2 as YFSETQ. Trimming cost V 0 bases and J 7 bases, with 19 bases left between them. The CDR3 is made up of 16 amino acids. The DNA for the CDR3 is TGCGCCAGCAGCTTGGGACAGGCCGCGCTAGGTAATGAAGCTTTCTTT. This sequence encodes CASSLGQAALGNEAFF.

CDR3 loop: CASSVGGTGPRPNEKLFF. The CDR3 DNA sequence: TGTGCCAGCAGCGTAGGAGGAACAGGGCCGCGTCCTAATGAAAAACTGTTTTTT. The chain recombines TRBV9 with TRBJ1-4; TRBD1 might be the D (6 bases). The CDR3 covers 18 residues. V shed 0 bases and J shed 3 bases, with 18 bases lying between them. Germline lookup yields CDR1 SGDLS and CDR2 YYNGEE.

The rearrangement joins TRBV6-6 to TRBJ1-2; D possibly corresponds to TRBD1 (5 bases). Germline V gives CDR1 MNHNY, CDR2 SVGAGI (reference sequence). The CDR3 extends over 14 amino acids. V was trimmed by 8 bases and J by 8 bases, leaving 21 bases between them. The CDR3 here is CASQARGRVGGYTF. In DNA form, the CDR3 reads TGTGCCAGCCAAGCGCGAGGCAGGGTTGGCGGCTACACCTTC.

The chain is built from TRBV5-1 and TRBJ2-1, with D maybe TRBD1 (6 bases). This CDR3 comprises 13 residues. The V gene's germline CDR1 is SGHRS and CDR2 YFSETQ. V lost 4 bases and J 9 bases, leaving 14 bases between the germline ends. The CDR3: CASSQLQGTEQFF. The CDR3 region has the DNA TGCGCCAGCAGCCAACTGCAGGGGACTGAGCAGTTCTTC.

CDR3 region: CASSLYRNYGYTF. The CDR3 region has the DNA TGTGCCAGCAGTTTATACAGAAACTATGGCTACACCTTC. The V gene is TRBV27, the J gene TRBJ1-2; D uncertain. The CDR3 sequence is 13 residues long. Germline CDR1 reads MNHEY; CDR2 reads SMNVEV (reference sequence). V was shortened by 1 base and J by 2 bases, with 5 bases between the two germline ends.

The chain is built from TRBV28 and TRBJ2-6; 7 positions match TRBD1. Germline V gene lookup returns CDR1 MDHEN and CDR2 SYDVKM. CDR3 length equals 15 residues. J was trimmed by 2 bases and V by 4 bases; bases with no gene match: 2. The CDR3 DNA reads TGTGCCAGCAGTTCTGACAGGGCTGGGGCCAACGTCCTGACTTTC. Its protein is CASSSDRAGANVLTF.

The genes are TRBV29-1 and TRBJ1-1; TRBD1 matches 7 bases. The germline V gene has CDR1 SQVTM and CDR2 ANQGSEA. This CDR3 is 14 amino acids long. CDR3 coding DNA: TGCAGTGGGAGCCCGACAGGGATACCTACTGAAGCTTTCTTT. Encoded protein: CSGSPTGIPTEAFF.

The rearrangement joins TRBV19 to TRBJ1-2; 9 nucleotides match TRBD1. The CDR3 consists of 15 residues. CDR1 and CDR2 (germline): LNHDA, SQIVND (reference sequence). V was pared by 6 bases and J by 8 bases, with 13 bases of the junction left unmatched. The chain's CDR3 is CASRGRDRDQRGYTF. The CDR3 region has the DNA TGTGCCAGTAGAGGCCGGGACAGGGACCAAAGGGGCTACACCTTC. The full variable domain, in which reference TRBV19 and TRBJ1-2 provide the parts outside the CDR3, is DGGITQSPKYLFRKEGQNVTLSCEQNLNHDAMYWYRQDPGQGLRLIYYSQIVNDFQKGDIAEGYSVSREKKESFPLTVTSAQKNPTAFYLCASRGRDRDQRGYTFGSGTRLTVV.